The TCR beta chain described here comes from a study of cytomegalovirus exposure and HLA in healthy donors. Findings and caveats of the study: Among the most significant clusters, several appeared linked to common viral pathogens in a later analysis. Generally TCR sequences proved uncommon, though certain public TCRs appeared in numerous donors.

60 Vbeta and 13 Jbeta primers were used in PCR. In the source study's methods: As a later analysis found, there were around 86 million unique TCR beta chains, of which some 10 million were shared. Data came from immunoSEQ multiplex PCR; TCRdb stores just in-frame clones and leaves some out. D and trimming come from the DNA, and the V and J calls and clone size come from that table. The sample includes approximately 170,000 clones, 81% seen only once; the top ten take approximately 1.2%. This clone was seen more than once but under ten times. What it binds is not known. The origin of this receptor is a man aged 45 to 65 in good health and CMV-seropositive. The sequencing input was PBMCs.

In nucleotides, the CDR3 is TGCGCCAGCAGCTCCCCAGGGGGCGCTCCCACTGAAGCTTTCTTT. Encoded protein: CASSSPGGAPTEAFF. This chain connects TRBV5-1 to TRBJ1-1, with TRBD1 identical over 8 bases. The CDR3 is 15 residues long. Germline V gene data show CDR1 as SGHRS and CDR2 as YFSETQ. Unmatched junction bases numbered 8, after V lost 3 bases and J lost 4 bases.